This T cell receptor (beta chain) was identified in a study of monozygotic twins with inflammatory bowel disease. This CDR3 region has 13 residues. The V gene's germline CDR1 is SGHKS and CDR2 YYEKEE (reference sequence). TCRdb reprocessed the 5' RACE reads and reports one entry per CDR3 protein, with no DNA. In total, the table holds 88,000 or so distinct CDR3 sequences. The clonotype comes from a human donor with ulcerative colitis or Crohn's disease, or a healthy co-twin of an affected twin (not recorded which). This chain links TRBV5-5 with TRBJ2-5; checking the TCRdb D call of TRBD1 is not possible without DNA. The sequencing sample was made of blood. This chain's CDR3 is CASSLGQGGAQYF.